Given below is one T cell receptor beta chain in context. Residents of around 24 US areas, aged about 18 to 89 years, made up the participants. The data belong to a study of blood T cell repertoires in COVID-19. Background on the study: Two negative PCRs, clearance, or symptom resolution characterized the recovered Cohort 3 donors. Sites in the United States, Italy and Spain provided acute and convalescent COVID-19 samples.

The germline CDR1 and CDR2 sequences are SQVTM and ANQGSEA. The CDR3 is made up of 11 amino acids. Trimming took off 2 bases at V and 11 bases at J, with 12 bases between the two ends. Profiling relied on immunoSEQ multiplex PCR, and the TCRdb table lists in-frame clones only, not all of them. Of about 230,000 clones in the sample, roughly nine tenths are singletons; the top ten hold 3.1%. The sequence was obtained from a woman between 50 and 59 years old in a cohort exposed to, infected with or recovered from COVID-19 (not recorded which). Sample: PBMCs or T cells enriched from blood (not recorded which). The chain couples TRBV29-1 to TRBJ1-1; D is ambiguous. This CDR3 is CSVEPGVGAFF. The CDR3 DNA reads TGCAGCGTTGAACCCGGAGTCGGGGCTTTCTTT.